These T cell receptor beta chains were read from a single sample in a study of shared clonotypes between healthy human individuals. TCRdb's copy holds only in-frame clones and misses some; the assay was immunoSEQ multiplex PCR. Here the sample spans about 2.1 million clones, 85% to 95% being singletons. Sequencing was carried out using naive CD8+ T cells from PBMCs. All receptors derive from a man between 18 and 35 years old in good health. Some clones in this sample may be carry-over from other donors' samples. CDR3s include the opening cysteine and the closing phenylalanine or tryptophan. The order of the fields is V gene, D gene, clone size, J gene, CDR3 protein, CDR3 DNA. A D gene is named only where the DNA matches it firmly. Clone size, where shown, is once, few, many, or a class for clones that have expanded.

>TRBV11-2|TRBD2|.|TRBJ2-7
CASSLAFGLAGGSSYEQYF
TGTGCCAGCAGCTTAGCATTCGGACTAGCGGGAGGAAGCTCCTACGAGCAGTACTTC
>TRBV7-9|.|.|TRBJ1-5
CASSTSGMDSNQPQHF
TGTGCCAGCAGCACTTCAGGGATGGATAGCAATCAGCCCCAGCATTTT
>TRBV6-5|.|.|TRBJ2-2
CASSKETGELFF
TGTGCCAGCAGCAAAGAGACCGGGGAGCTGTTTTTT
>TRBV14|TRBD1|.|TRBJ1-4
CASSPQAYRGSGEKLFF
TGTGCCAGCAGCCCCCAGGCCTACAGGGGGTCAGGGGAAAAACTGTTTTTT
>TRBV6-1|TRBD2|.|TRBJ2-7
CASSAKGLAGVSYEQYF
TGTGCCAGCAGTGCAAAGGGACTAGCGGGAGTCAGCTACGAGCAGTACTTC
>TRBV29-1|.|.|TRBJ2-2
CSVRQVAGELFF
TGCAGCGTTCGGCAGGTCGCCGGGGAGCTGTTTTTT
>TRBV9|TRBD2|.|TRBJ2-1
CASSVERGRYNEQFF
TGTGCCAGCAGCGTAGAGCGGGGACGCTACAATGAGCAGTTCTTC
>TRBV27|.|.|TRBJ1-5
CASSLSTYQPQHF
TGTGCCAGCAGTTTAAGTACGTACCAGCCCCAGCATTTT
>TRBV5-1|TRBD2|.|TRBJ2-1
CASSRVGTSGYNEQFF
TGCGCCAGCAGCAGGGTCGGGACTAGCGGCTACAATGAGCAGTTCTTC
>TRBV7-9|.|.|TRBJ1-1
CASSLVSTNTEAFF
TGTGCCAGCAGCTTAGTGTCGACAAACACTGAAGCTTTCTTT
>TRBV6-1|.|.|TRBJ1-1
CASSERRVNTEAFF
TGTGCCAGCAGTGAACGCCGGGTGAACACTGAAGCTTTCTTT
>TRBV7-3|TRBD2|.|TRBJ2-2
CASSLTGLAGGTGELFF
TGTGCCAGCAGCTTAACAGGGTTAGCGGGAGGCACCGGGGAGCTGTTTTTT
>TRBV28|.|.|TRBJ1-5
CASSLRGGFQPQHF
TGTGCCAGCAGTCTCCGAGGTGGGTTTCAGCCCCAGCATTTT
>TRBV7-2|TRBD1|.|TRBJ2-7
CASSPGQGAWEQYF
TGTGCCAGCAGCCCGGGACAGGGGGCTTGGGAGCAGTACTTC
>TRBV28|TRBD1|.|TRBJ2-1
CASSLGGTGGPYNEQFF
TGTGCCAGCAGTTTAGGAGGGACAGGGGGACCCTACAATGAGCAGTTCTTC
>TRBV10-3|.|.|TRBJ1-2
CAISERGANYGYTF
TGTGCCATCAGTGAGAGGGGAGCTAACTATGGCTACACCTTC
>TRBV7-9|.|.|TRBJ2-5
CASSSGVMGTQYF
TGTGCCAGCAGCTCGGGGGTAATGGGGACCCAGTACTTC
>TRBV4-1|.|once|TRBJ2-1
CASSQAPPLYNEQFF
TGCGCCAGCAGCCAAGCCCCCCCCCTGTACAATGAGCAGTTCTTC
>TRBV7-2|.|.|TRBJ2-7
CASSFPDPHEQYF
TGTGCCAGCAGCTTCCCCGACCCCCACGAGCAGTACTTC
>TRBV29-1|.|.|TRBJ1-1
CSVLGGNTEAFF
TGCAGCGTCCTTGGAGGGAACACTGAAGCTTTCTTT
>TRBV27|TRBD2|.|TRBJ2-7
CASSLHAGVYEQYF
TGTGCCAGCAGTTTACACGCGGGAGTGTACGAGCAGTACTTC
>TRBV28|TRBD1|.|TRBJ2-1
CASDRRQGDSDEQFF
TGTGCCAGCGACAGAAGGCAGGGGGATAGCGATGAGCAGTTCTTC
>TRBV28|TRBD1|.|TRBJ2-2
CASSRTGGANTGELFF
TGTGCCAGCAGCAGAACAGGGGGTGCGAACACCGGGGAGCTGTTTTTT
>TRBV27|TRBD1|.|TRBJ2-1
CASSPRDRAYEQFF
TGTGCCAGCAGTCCACGGGACAGGGCCTATGAGCAGTTCTTC
>TRBV4-3|.|.|TRBJ2-1
CASSHEGVFGNEQFF
TGCGCCAGCAGCCACGAGGGTGTTTTCGGCAATGAGCAGTTCTTC
>TRBV25-1|TRBD2|.|TRBJ2-2
CASSAGLAGYTGELFF
TGTGCCAGCAGCGCGGGACTAGCGGGATACACCGGGGAGCTGTTTTTT
>TRBV28|.|.|TRBJ2-7
CASSFQDAYEQYF
TGTGCCAGCAGTTTCCAGGACGCCTACGAGCAGTACTTC
>TRBV9|TRBD1|.|TRBJ2-6
CASSRVDRAYGANVLTF
TGTGCCAGCAGCCGAGTTGACAGGGCTTATGGGGCCAACGTCCTGACTTTC
>TRBV7-6|.|.|TRBJ1-2
CASSPRLEGGDLSYGYTF
TGTGCCAGCAGCCCCCGACTGGAAGGGGGGGATCTTAGCTATGGCTACACCTTC
>TRBV9|.|.|TRBJ2-2
CASSVAGAGGTGELFF
TGTGCCAGCAGCGTAGCAGGTGCGGGTGGCACCGGGGAGCTGTTTTTT
>TRBV7-9|.|.|TRBJ2-1
CASSLVAQEQFF
TGTGCCAGCAGCTTAGTAGCGCAGGAGCAGTTCTTC
>TRBV7-9|.|few|TRBJ2-7
CASSFGTYEQYF
TGTGCCAGCAGCTTTGGAACTTACGAGCAGTACTTC
>TRBV27|TRBD2|.|TRBJ2-5
CASSFWPSGSMETQYF
TGTGCCAGCAGTTTTTGGCCTAGCGGGAGCATGGAGACCCAGTACTTC
>TRBV7-9|TRBD2|.|TRBJ2-1
CATHSGSSYNEQFF
TGTGCCACCCACAGCGGGAGCTCCTACAATGAGCAGTTCTTC
>TRBV9|.|.|TRBJ2-2
CASSPGTNTGELFF
TGTGCCAGCAGCCCGGGGACCAACACCGGGGAGCTGTTTTTT
>TRBV4-1|TRBD1|.|TRBJ2-1
CASSLAGTGRNNEQFF
TGCGCCAGCAGCCTCGCCGGGACAGGGAGGAACAATGAGCAGTTCTTC
>TRBV7-9|TRBD2|.|TRBJ2-1
CASSPTGLVRVNEQFF
TGTGCCAGCAGCCCTACCGGACTAGTCAGGGTCAATGAGCAGTTCTTC
>TRBV5-1|.|.|TRBJ2-2
CASSFSPWEGNTGELFF
TGCGCCAGCAGCTTTTCCCCGTGGGAAGGGAACACCGGGGAGCTGTTTTTT
>TRBV15|TRBD2|.|TRBJ2-7
CATSIGGESGEQYF
TGTGCCACCAGCATCGGGGGGGAGTCAGGCGAGCAGTACTTC
>TRBV28|.|.|TRBJ1-1
CASRLQGSEAFF
TGTGCCAGCAGACTCCAGGGGAGCGAAGCTTTCTTT
>TRBV27|.|.|TRBJ2-1
CASRPGQSSYNEQFF
TGTGCCAGCCGTCCCGGACAAAGTAGTTACAATGAGCAGTTCTTC
>TRBV5-1|.|.|TRBJ1-1
CASSLWGFNTEAFF
TGCGCCAGCAGCTTGTGGGGATTCAACACTGAAGCTTTCTTT
>TRBV9|TRBD1|.|TRBJ1-1
CASTRDRNTEAFF
TGTGCCAGCACCCGGGACAGGAACACTGAAGCTTTCTTT
>TRBV4-2|.|.|TRBJ1-5
CASSQEGSAGRNQPQHF
TGTGCCAGCAGCCAAGAAGGCTCCGCAGGGAGGAATCAGCCCCAGCATTTT
>TRBV27|TRBD1|.|TRBJ2-2
CASSLMDREGGELFF
TGTGCCAGCAGTTTGATGGACAGGGAAGGCGGGGAGCTGTTTTTT
>TRBV6-6|.|.|TRBJ1-5
CASSDHRQDQHF
TGTGCCAGCAGTGACCATAGACAGGACCAGCATTTT
>TRBV27|.|.|TRBJ2-7
CASSQGFPPYEQYF
TGTGCCAGCAGTCAGGGTTTTCCTCCCTACGAGCAGTACTTC
>TRBV7-9|TRBD1|few|TRBJ1-1
CASSPDRDTEAFF
TGTGCCAGCAGCCCGGACAGGGACACTGAAGCTTTCTTT
>TRBV6-5|.|.|TRBJ1-3
CASRDNSFSGNTIYF
TGTGCCAGCAGGGATAACTCCTTCTCTGGAAACACCATATATTTT
>TRBV6-5|.|few|TRBJ1-1
CASSPAQGMNTEAFF
TGTGCCAGCAGCCCCGCCCAGGGGATGAACACTGAAGCTTTCTTT